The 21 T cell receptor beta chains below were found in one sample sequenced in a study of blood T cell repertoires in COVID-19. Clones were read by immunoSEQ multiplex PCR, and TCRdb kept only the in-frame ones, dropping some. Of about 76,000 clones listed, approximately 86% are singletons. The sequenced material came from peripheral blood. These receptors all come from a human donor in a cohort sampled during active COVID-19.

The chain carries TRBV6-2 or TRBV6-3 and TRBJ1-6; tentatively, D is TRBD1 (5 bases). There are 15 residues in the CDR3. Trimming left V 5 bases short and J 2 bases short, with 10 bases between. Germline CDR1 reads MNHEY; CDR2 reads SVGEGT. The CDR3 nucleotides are TGTGCCAGCAGTGCCGGGGGGGCCTATAATTCACCCCTCCACTTT. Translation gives CASSAGGAYNSPLHF.

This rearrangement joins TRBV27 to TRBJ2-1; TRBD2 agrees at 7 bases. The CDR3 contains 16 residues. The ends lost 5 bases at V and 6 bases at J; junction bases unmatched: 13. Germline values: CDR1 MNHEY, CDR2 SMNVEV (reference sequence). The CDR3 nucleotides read TGTGCCAGCAGTAGGGACTACATATCCTCGGGCAATGAGCAGTTCTTC. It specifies CASSRDYISSGNEQFF.

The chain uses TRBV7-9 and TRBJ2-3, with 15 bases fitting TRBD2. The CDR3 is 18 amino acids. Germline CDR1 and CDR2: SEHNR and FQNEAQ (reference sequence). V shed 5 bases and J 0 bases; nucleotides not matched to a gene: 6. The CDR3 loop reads CASSKGLAGGTSTDTQYF. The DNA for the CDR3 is TGTGCCAGCAGCAAGGGACTAGCGGGGGGTACTAGCACAGATACGCAGTATTTT.

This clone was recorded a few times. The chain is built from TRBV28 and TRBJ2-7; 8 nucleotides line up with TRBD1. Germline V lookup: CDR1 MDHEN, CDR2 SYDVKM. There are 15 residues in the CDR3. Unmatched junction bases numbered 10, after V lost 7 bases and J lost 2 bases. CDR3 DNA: TGTGCCAGCACCCCCCGGAACAGGGGGACCTACGAGCAGTACTTC. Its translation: CASTPRNRGTYEQYF. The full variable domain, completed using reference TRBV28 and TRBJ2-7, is DVKVTQSSRYLVKRTGEKVFLECVQDMDHENMFWYRQDPGLGLRLIYFSYDVKMKEKGDIPEGYSVSREKKERFSLILESASTNQTSMYLCASTPRNRGTYEQYFGPGTRLTVT.

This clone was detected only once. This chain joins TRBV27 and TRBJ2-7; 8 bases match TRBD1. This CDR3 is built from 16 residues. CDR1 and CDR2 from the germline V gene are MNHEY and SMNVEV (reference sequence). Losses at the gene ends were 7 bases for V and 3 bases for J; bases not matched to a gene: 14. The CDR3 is CASTRQGTCFCYEQYF. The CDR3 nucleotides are TGTGCCAGCACCCGACAGGGGACCTGTTTCTGCTACGAGCAGTACTTC.

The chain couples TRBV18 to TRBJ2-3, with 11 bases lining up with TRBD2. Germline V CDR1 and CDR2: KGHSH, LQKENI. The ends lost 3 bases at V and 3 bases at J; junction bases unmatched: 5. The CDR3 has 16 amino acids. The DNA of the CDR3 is TGTGCCAGCTCACCTACTAGCGGGAGTGAGACAGATACGCAGTATTTT. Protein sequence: CASSPTSGSETDTQYF. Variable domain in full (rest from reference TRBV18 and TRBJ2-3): NAGVMQNPRHLVRRRGQEARLRCSPMKGHSHVYWYRQLPEEGLKFMVYLQKENIIDESGMPKERFSAEFPKEGPSILRIQQVVRGDSAAYFCASSPTSGSETDTQYFGPGTRLTVL.

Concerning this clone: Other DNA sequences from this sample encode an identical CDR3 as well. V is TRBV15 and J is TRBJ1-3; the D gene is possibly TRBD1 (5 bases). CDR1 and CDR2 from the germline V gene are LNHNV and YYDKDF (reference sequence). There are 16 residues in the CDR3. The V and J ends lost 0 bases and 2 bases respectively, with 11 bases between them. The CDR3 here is CATSRDHGQAGNTIYF. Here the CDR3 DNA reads TGTGCCACCAGCAGAGATCATGGACAAGCTGGAAACACCATATATTTT.

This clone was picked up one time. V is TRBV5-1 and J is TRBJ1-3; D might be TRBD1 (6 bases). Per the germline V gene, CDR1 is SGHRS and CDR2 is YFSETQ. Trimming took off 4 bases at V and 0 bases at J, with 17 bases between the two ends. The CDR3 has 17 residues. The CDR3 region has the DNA TGCGCCAGCAGCCCGACCCCAGGGGCGTCCTCTGGAAACACCATATATTTT. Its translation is CASSPTPGASSGNTIYF.

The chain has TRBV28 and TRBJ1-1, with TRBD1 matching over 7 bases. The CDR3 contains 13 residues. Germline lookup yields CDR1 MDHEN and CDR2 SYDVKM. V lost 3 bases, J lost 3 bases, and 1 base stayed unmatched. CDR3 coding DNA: TGTGCCAGCAGTTTCACAGGGGACACTGAAGCTTTCTTT. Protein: CASSFTGDTEAFF.

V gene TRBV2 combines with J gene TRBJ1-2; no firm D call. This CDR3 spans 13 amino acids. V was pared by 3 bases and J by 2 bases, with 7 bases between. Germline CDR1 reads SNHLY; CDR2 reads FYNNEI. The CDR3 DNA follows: TGTGCCAGCAGTGACGGTCTAAACTATGGCTACACCTTC. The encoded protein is CASSDGLNYGYTF.

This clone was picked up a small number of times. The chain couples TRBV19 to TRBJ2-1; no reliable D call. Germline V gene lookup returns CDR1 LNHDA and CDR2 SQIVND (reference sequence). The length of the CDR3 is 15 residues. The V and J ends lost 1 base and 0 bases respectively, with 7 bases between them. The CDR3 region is CASSIGEASYNEQFF. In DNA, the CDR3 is TGTGCCAGTAGTATAGGAGAGGCCTCCTACAATGAGCAGTTCTTC. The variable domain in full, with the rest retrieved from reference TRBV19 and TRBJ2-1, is DGGITQSPKYLFRKEGQNVTLSCEQNLNHDAMYWYRQDPGQGLRLIYYSQIVNDFQKGDIAEGYSVSREKKESFPLTVTSAQKNPTAFYLCASSIGEASYNEQFFGPGTRLTVL.

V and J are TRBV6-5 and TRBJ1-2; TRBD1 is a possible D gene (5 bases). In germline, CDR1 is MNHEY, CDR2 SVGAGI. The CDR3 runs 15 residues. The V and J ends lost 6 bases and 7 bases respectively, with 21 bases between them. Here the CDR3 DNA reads TGTGCCAGCAGCACCTTACAATTAGGGGTCGGTGGCTACACCTTC. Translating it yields CASSTLQLGVGGYTF.

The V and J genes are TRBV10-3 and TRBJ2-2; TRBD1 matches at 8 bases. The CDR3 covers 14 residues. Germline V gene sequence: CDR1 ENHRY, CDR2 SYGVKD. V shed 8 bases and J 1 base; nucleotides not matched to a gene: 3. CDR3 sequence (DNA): TGTGCCATCCAGGGACAGGAGAACACCGGGGAGCTGTTTTTT. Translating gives CAIQGQENTGELFF.

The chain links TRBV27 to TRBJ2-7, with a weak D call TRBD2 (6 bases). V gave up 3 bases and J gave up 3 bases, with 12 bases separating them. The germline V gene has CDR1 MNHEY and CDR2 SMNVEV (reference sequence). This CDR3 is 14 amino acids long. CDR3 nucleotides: TGTGCCAGCAGTTTCCAGGGACTGGGCTACGAGCAGTACTTC. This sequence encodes CASSFQGLGYEQYF.

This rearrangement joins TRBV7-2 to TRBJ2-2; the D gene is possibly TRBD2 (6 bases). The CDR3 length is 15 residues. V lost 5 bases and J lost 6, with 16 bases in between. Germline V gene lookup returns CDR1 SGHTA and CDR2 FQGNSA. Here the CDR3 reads CASSQERVFAGELFF. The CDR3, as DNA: TGTGCCAGCAGCCAAGAGCGGGTTTTTGCCGGGGAGCTGTTTTTT.

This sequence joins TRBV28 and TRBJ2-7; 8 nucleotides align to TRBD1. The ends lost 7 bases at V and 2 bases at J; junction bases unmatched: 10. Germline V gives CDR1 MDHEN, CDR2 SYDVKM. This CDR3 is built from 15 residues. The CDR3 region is CASTRFGTGAYEQYF. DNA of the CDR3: TGTGCCAGCACCCGATTCGGGACAGGAGCCTACGAGCAGTACTTC.

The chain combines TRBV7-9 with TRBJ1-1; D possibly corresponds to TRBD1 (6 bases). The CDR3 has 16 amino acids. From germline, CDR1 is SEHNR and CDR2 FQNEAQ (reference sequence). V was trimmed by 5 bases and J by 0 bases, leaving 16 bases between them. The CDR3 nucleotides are TGTGCCAGCAGCCCAGGACAGTTAACCATGAACACTGAAGCTTTCTTT. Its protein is CASSPGQLTMNTEAFF. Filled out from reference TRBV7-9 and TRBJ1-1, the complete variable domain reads DTGVSQNPRHKITKRGQNVTFRCDPISEHNRLYWYRQTLGQGPEFLTYFQNEAQLEKSRLLSDRFSAERPKGSFSTLEIQRTEQGDSAMYLCASSPGQLTMNTEAFFGQGTRLTVV.

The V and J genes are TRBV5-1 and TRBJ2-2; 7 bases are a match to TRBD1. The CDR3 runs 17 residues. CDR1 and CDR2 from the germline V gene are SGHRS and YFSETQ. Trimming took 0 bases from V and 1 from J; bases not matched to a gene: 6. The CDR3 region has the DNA TGCGCCAGCAGCTTGGCTACCGGGACAGAGAACACCGGGGAGCTGTTTTTT. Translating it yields CASSLATGTENTGELFF.

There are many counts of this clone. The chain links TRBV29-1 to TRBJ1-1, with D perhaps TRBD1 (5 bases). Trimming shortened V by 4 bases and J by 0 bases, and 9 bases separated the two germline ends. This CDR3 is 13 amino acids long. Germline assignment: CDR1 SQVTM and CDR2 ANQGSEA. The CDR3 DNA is TGCAGCGTTGGTGGGGGGTTGAACACTGAAGCTTTCTTT. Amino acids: CSVGGGLNTEAFF.

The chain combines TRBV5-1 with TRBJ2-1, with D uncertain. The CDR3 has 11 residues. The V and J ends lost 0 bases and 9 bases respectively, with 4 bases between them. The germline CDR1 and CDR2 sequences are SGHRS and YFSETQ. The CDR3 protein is CASSLEREQFF. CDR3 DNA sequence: TGCGCCAGCAGCTTGGAGCGTGAGCAGTTCTTC. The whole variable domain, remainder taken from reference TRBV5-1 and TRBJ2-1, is KAGVTQTPRYLIKTRGQQVTLSCSPISGHRSVSWYQQTPGQGLQFLFEYFSETQRNKGNFPGRFSGRQFSNSRSEMNVSTLELGDSALYLCASSLEREQFFGPGTRLTVL.

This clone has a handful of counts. CDR3: CASSLMGGEHQPQHF. The CDR3 region has the DNA TGTGCCAGCAGCTTAATGGGGGGAGAACATCAGCCCCAGCATTTT. This chain joins TRBV7-9 and TRBJ1-5; a weak D match, TRBD1 (5 bases). The germline V gene has CDR1 SEHNR and CDR2 FQNEAQ (reference sequence). The V and J ends lost 2 bases and 5 bases respectively, with 13 bases between them. CDR3 length: 15 amino acids. The entire variable domain, with the rest obtained from reference TRBV7-9 and TRBJ1-5, is as follows: DTGVSQNPRHKITKRGQNVTFRCDPISEHNRLYWYRQTLGQGPEFLTYFQNEAQLEKSRLLSDRFSAERPKGSFSTLEIQRTEQGDSAMYLCASSLMGGEHQPQHFGDGTRLSIL.